The rows below give T cell receptor beta chains drawn from one sample of a study of technical replicates of blood from a few donors. Profiled with immunoSEQ multiplex PCR; TCRdb holds only in-frame clones, not every one. The data hold 55,000 to 75,000 clones, with roughly nine tenths observed a single time. Sequencing used PBMCs. These TCRs come from a human donor in good health. Some clones in this sample may be carry-over from other donors' samples. CDR3s include the opening cysteine and the closing phenylalanine or tryptophan. Each record gives: clone size, V gene, J gene, D gene, CDR3 DNA, CDR3 protein. D genes are given only for firm matches. Not every row has a clone size; where given, it reads once, few, many or a size class.

>-|TRBV29-1|TRBJ2-3|-
TGCAGCGTTTTATCGCCGGGACACCGCACAGATACGCAGTATTTT
CSVLSPGHRTDTQYF
>-|TRBV7-3|TRBJ2-2|-
TGTGCCAGCAGCCCCCGTTTTGGCCTCACCGGGGAGCTGTTTTTT
CASSPRFGLTGELFF
>-|TRBV9|TRBJ2-3|TRBD1
TGTGCCAGCAGCCCCCAGAACAGGGGTTTAGATACGCAGTATTTT
CASSPQNRGLDTQYF
>-|TRBV2|TRBJ2-7|-
TGTGCCAGTGAAGGGACAAACTACGAGCAGTACTTC
CASEGTNYEQYF
>-|TRBV7-2|TRBJ2-2|-
TGTGCCAGCAGCTTAGGAGGCCTGAACACCGGGGAGCTGTTTTTT
CASSLGGLNTGELFF
>-|TRBV4-1|TRBJ2-1|TRBD2
TGCGCCAGCAGCCAAGATCCTGGGCTAGCGGGAGAAATTTACAATGAGCAGTTCTTC
CASSQDPGLAGEIYNEQFF
>-|TRBV27|TRBJ2-2|-
TGTGCCAGCAGAAGGGGATTGTTTTTT
CASRRGLFF
>-|TRBV5-1|TRBJ2-3|TRBD1
TGCGCCAGCAGCACCGGACAGGGGGGCACAGATACGCAGTATTTT
CASSTGQGGTDTQYF
>-|TRBV5-4|TRBJ1-1|-
TGTGCCAGCAGCTCGTCCGGGACTAAAGCTTTCTTT
CASSSSGTKAFF
>few|TRBV5-6|TRBJ2-7|TRBD1
TGTGCCAGCAGCTTGGAGACCGGGACAGGGTACTACGAGCAGTACTTC
CASSLETGTGYYEQYF
>-|TRBV11-2|TRBJ1-1|-
TGTGCCAGCAGCTACATCAGGTCTGAAGCTTTCTTT
CASSYIRSEAFF
>-|TRBV6-5|TRBJ2-2|-
TGTGCCAGCAGTGGCGGCCCAGCGAACACCGGGGAGCTGTTTTTT
CASSGGPANTGELFF
>-|TRBV7-8|TRBJ1-5|-
TGTGCCAGCAGCTTCAGGGGTAATCAGCCCCAGCATTTT
CASSFRGNQPQHF